This T cell receptor (beta chain) was observed in a study of T-cell reconstitution after alpha-beta-depleted transplantation in children. Study-level points and caveats: Where some patients showed high TCRbeta diversity at day 60, it came from recipient T cells and thymic progenitors that had survived. Newly generated T cells supplied most T-cell counts and diversity one year post-transplant.

This clonotype came up a few times. No antigen is known for it. Molecular barcoding with unique molecular identifiers was used for the TCRbeta library. TCRdb reprocessed the PCR reads via MiXCR and lists one record per CDR3 protein. The sample contains under 250,000 distinct CDR3 sequences, under 8.5% of which appear only once. This specimen consisted of PBMCs, obtained before TCRalphabeta/CD19-depleted stem cell transplant. The receptor comes from a boy aged 2 to 9 with acute lymphoblastic leukemia, due to receive a stem cell transplant.

CDR3 region: CASSPKRVAGGTNTGELFF. In DNA, the CDR3 is TGTGCCAGCTCACCCAAACGGGTAGCGGGAGGAACGAACACCGGGGAGCTGTTTTTT. The chain combines TRBV18 with TRBJ2-2; 10 bases agree with TRBD2. The CDR3 is made up of 19 amino acids. Trimming at V came to 3 bases and at J to 0 bases, leaving 10 bases not matched to a gene. The germline gives CDR1 KGHSH, CDR2 LQKENI.